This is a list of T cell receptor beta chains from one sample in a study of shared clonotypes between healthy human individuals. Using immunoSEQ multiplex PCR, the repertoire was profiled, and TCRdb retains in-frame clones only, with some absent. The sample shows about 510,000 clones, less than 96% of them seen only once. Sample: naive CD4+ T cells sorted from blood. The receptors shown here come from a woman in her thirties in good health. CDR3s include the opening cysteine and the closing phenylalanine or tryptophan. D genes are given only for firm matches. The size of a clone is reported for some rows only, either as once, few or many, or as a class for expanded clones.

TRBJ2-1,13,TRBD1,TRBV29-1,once,CSVNRQGINEQFF,TGCAGCGTCAACCGACAGGGGATAAATGAGCAGTTCTTC
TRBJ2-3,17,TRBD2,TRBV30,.,CAWSVSRTSGSTDTQYF,TGTGCCTGGAGTGTATCCCGGACTAGCGGGAGTACAGATACGCAGTATTTT
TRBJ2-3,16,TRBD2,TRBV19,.,CASSMRGSGSRDTQYF,TGTGCCAGTAGTATGAGGGGGAGCGGGAGTAGGGATACGCAGTATTTT
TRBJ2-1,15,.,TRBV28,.,CASSRGGTGWNEQFF,TGTGCCAGCAGTCGCGGGGGGACAGGGTGGAATGAGCAGTTCTTC
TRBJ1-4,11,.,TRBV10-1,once,CASGQNEKLFF,TGCGCCAGCGGTCAGAATGAAAAACTGTTTTTT
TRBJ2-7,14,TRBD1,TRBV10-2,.,CASKGQVSSYEQYF,TGCGCCAGCAAGGGACAGGTCAGCTCCTACGAGCAGTACTTC
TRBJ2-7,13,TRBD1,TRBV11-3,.,CASSTTTGYEQYF,TGTGCCAGCAGCACGACGACAGGGTACGAGCAGTACTTC
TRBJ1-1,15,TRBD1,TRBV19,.,CASSIQGALNTEAFF,TGTGCCAGTAGTATTCAGGGGGCATTGAACACTGAAGCTTTCTTT
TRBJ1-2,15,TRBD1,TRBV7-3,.,CASSLTGTGNYGYTF,TGTGCCAGCAGCTTGACCGGGACAGGGAACTATGGCTACACCTTC
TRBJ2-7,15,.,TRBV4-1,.,CASSQDGGSSYEQYF,TGCGCCAGCAGCCAGGATGGGGGGTCCTCCTACGAGCAGTACTTC
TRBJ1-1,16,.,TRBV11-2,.,CASSLDRVAWGTEAFF,TGTGCCAGCAGCTTAGATCGGGTTGCGTGGGGCACTGAAGCTTTCTTT
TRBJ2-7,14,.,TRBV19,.,CASSIGISAYEQYF,TGTGCCAGTAGTATAGGGATCTCAGCTTACGAGCAGTACTTC
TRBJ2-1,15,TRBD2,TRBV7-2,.,CASTRTSGTYNEQFF,TGTGCCAGCACCCGGACTAGCGGAACCTACAATGAGCAGTTCTTC
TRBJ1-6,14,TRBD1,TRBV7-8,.,CASSWGQENSPLHF,TGTGCCAGCAGCTGGGGACAGGAGAATTCACCCCTCCACTTT
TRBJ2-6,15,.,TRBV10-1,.,CASSETGSGANVLTF,TGCGCCAGCAGTGAGACGGGTTCAGGGGCCAACGTCCTGACTTTC
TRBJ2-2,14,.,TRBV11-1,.,CASSLLEDTGELFF,TGTGCCAGCAGCTTATTGGAGGACACCGGGGAGCTGTTTTTT
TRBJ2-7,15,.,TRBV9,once,CASSVDRGGSYEQYF,TGTGCCAGCAGCGTAGACCGTGGTGGCTCCTACGAGCAGTACTTC
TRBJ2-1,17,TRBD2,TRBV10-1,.,CASSETPTSGRYNEQFF,TGCGCCAGCAGTGAGACCCCGACTAGCGGGAGATACAATGAGCAGTTCTTC
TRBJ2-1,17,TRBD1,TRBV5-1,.,CASSPGQVSFSYNEQFF,TGCGCCAGCAGCCCGGGACAGGTTTCTTTCTCCTACAATGAGCAGTTCTTC
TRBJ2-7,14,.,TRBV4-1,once,CASSPFDRPYEQYF,TGCGCCAGCAGCCCATTCGACAGACCCTACGAGCAGTACTTC
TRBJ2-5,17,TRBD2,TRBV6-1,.,CASSENAAGGMQETQYF,TGTGCCAGCAGTGAAAATGCGGCGGGAGGGATGCAAGAGACCCAGTACTTC
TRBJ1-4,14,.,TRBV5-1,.,CASSLGQQNEKLFF,TGCGCCAGCAGCTTGGGCCAGCAGAATGAAAAACTGTTTTTT
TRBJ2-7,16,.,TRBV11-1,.,CASSLDQVAASYEQYF,TGTGCCAGCAGCTTAGATCAAGTAGCGGCCTCCTACGAGCAGTACTTC
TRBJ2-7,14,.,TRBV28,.,CASSPTAPLYEQYF,TGTGCCAGCAGTCCAACAGCGCCCCTTTACGAGCAGTACTTC
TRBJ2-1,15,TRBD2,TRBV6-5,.,CASSYSGRGGNEQFF,TGTGCCAGCAGTTACTCAGGGAGGGGCGGAAATGAGCAGTTCTTC
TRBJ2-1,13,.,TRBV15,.,CATSQEGVNEQFF,TGTGCCACCAGCCAGGAGGGGGTTAATGAGCAGTTCTTC
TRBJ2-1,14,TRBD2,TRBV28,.,CASRPSGRGFIMFF,TGTGCCAGCAGACCTAGCGGGAGGGGGTTTATAATGTTCTTC
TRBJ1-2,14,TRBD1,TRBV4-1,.,CASSQVGQRSGYTF,TGCGCCAGCAGCCAAGTGGGACAGAGGAGCGGCTACACCTTC
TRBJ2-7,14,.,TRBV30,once,CAWSVLLSGNEQYF,TGTGCCTGGAGTGTACTTTTGTCGGGGAACGAGCAGTACTTC
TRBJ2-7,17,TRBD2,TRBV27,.,CASSLSLSGRPPNEQYF,TGTGCCAGCAGTTTATCCCTAAGCGGGAGGCCCCCCAACGAGCAGTACTTC
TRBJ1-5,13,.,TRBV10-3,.,CAIRSAGNQPQHF,TGTGCCATCAGGTCGGCTGGCAATCAGCCCCAGCATTTT
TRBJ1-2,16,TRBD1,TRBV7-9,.,CASSSYRDRHPRGYTF,TGTGCCAGCAGCTCCTACCGGGACAGGCATCCTAGGGGCTACACCTTC
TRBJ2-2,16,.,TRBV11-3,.,CASSLETRFISGELFF,TGTGCCAGCAGCTTAGAAACTCGATTCATCTCCGGGGAGCTGTTTTTT
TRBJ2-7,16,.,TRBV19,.,CASSIGAGESSYEQYF,TGTGCCAGTAGTATAGGGGCAGGAGAAAGCTCCTACGAGCAGTACTTC
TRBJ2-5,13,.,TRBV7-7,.,CASSARQAGEQYF,TGTGCCAGCAGCGCCCGACAGGCAGGGGAGCAGTACTTC
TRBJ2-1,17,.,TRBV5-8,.,CASSLAYGSSSYNEQFF,TGTGCCAGCAGCTTGGCCTATGGGTCTAGCTCCTACAATGAGCAGTTCTTC
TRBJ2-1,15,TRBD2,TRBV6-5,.,CASSPTTAGNNEQFF,TGTGCCAGCAGCCCCACTACAGCGGGAAACAATGAGCAGTTCTTC
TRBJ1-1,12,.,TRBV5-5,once,CASSLTAAEAFF,TGTGCCAGCAGCCTAACAGCCGCTGAAGCTTTCTTT
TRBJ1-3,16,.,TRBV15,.,CATSRGGGLDGNTIYF,TGTGCCACCAGCAGAGGCGGCGGCCTCGATGGAAACACCATATATTTT
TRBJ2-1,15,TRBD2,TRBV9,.,CASSVVTSGYNEQFF,TGTGCCAGCAGCGTAGTAACTAGCGGCTACAATGAGCAGTTCTTC
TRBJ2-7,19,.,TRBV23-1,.,CASSQRQATARGVSYEQYF,TGCGCCAGCAGTCAACGTCAGGCCACGGCAAGGGGGGTCTCCTACGAGCAGTACTTC
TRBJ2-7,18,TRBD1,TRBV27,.,CASSSWTGGFPSTSEQYF,TGTGCCAGCAGCAGCTGGACAGGGGGCTTTCCCTCTACCAGCGAGCAGTACTTC
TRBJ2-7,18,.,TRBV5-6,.,CASSLKGLWGPSGDEQYF,TGTGCCAGCAGCTTGAAGGGGCTTTGGGGCCCCAGTGGCGACGAGCAGTACTTC
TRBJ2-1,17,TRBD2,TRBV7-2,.,CASSLANSGRIYNEQFF,TGTGCCAGCAGCTTAGCGAATAGCGGGAGGATCTACAATGAGCAGTTCTTC
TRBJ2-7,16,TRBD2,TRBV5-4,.,CASSVGLAGVRYEQYF,TGTGCCAGCAGCGTGGGACTAGCGGGAGTACGCTACGAGCAGTACTTC
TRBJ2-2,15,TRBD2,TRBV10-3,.,CAISELAGEFGELFF,TGTGCCATCAGTGAACTAGCGGGAGAATTCGGGGAGCTGTTTTTT
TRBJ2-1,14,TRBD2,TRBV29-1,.,CSASEREGGNEQFF,TGCAGCGCCTCCGAGCGGGAGGGCGGAAATGAGCAGTTCTTC
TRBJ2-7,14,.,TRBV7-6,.,CASSLDGPTYEQYF,TGTGCCAGCAGCTTAGATGGCCCCACCTACGAGCAGTACTTC
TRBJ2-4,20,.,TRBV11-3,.,CASSGRGRNQAESYKNIQYF,TGTGCCAGCAGCGGGCGAGGGAGGAACCAGGCTGAAAGTTACAAAAACATTCAGTACTTC
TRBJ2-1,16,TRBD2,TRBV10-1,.,CASSESGTSGNDEQFF,TGCGCCAGCAGTGAGTCGGGGACTAGCGGGAATGATGAGCAGTTCTTC